This T cell receptor beta chain was identified in a study of human T cells and chemical hapten exposure (dated by TCRdb to about 2021). For the wider study: For sensitization, 2% DPC in acetone was applied to a 2 cm by 2 cm area of upper inner arm skin. Weekly therapeutic DPC doses were additionally applied to the scalp of patients throughout the roughly 22-week study period. Patch testing on the upper back used Finn chambers containing 0.01% DPC, with scoring done after 6 days according to International Contact Dermatitis Research Group standards. The mostly female patient cohort included alopecia areata with under or over 50% scalp involvement, alopecia totalis and alopecia universalis. The libraries were sequenced as a pool, and the TCR yield per sample differed mostly because of small variations in library volumes within the pool. In alopecia patients, the study followed how the peripheral blood TCR repertoire changed in vivo over primary and secondary sensitization to diphenylcyclopropenone (DPC), a hapten. Patient blood was sampled pre-sensitization (week 0) and at 2, 6 and about 24 weeks after DPC sensitization. Twenty-nine alopecia patients gave blood for TCR sequencing at one to four time points (pre-sensitization, 2, 6 and 24 weeks).

What the research found in general, with its limitations: Repeated subsampling changed both the strength of the expansion versus patch-test correlation and the threshold at which the correlation became significant. Patch test score correlated positively with the number of PT1 expanded TCRs, reaching significance at thresholds 8, 16 and 32 but not at 4. Expanded TCRs formed significantly more large CDR3 similarity clusters than pre-sensitization or healthy control sets, consistent with antigen-driven responses. DPC sensitization did not change the number of TCRs with a frequency above 1 in 1000, and there was no evidence of changes in global repertoire structure. Alopecia, a presumed autoimmune disease, was present in all patients, so the immune response of the patients might differ from that of healthy individuals.

Taken from cysteine to phenylalanine, the CDR3 has 17 residues. Only CDR3 DNA is held: 51 bases, read in frame from base 1. CDR1 and CDR2 are read off the germline V gene as MNHEY and SVGEGT. V ends up 3 bases short and J 3 bases short, with an unmatched junction base count of 9. This specimen's time point label, interpreted: patch test 2, 6 weeks after DPC sensitization. The treatment or condition label corresponds to: therapeutic diphenylcyclopropenone sensitization with weekly scalp DPC. At each patch-test visit, blood was drawn before the patch test was applied. Patients were considered eligible if aged 18 to 70, diagnosed with alopecia and deemed suitable for DPC therapy, and patients were excluded if pregnant. Total RNA was extracted from unfractionated whole blood collected in Tempus Blood RNA tubes. This clonotype was found many times. There is no known antigen for this receptor. Per-base quality was not reported, and no clone a single base away is much larger than it.

Libraries were made using RACE. The listed sequencing device is NextSeq 500. During library preparation, unique molecular identifiers were attached to individual cDNA molecules so that TCRs could be counted in a quantitative, reproducible way. Each blood RNA sample was used to sequence both TCR alpha and TCR beta chains. Turning to the authors' computational methods: A median of approximately 100,000 TCRs per sample was observed, with a range of about 20,000 to 750,000. The Decombinator software suite was used to annotate V, J and CDR3 in the TCR reads. To make PS versus PT1 abundance plots, every sample was subsampled to the same number of TCRs (28,000). Expanded TCRs were defined as absent before sensitization and observed at least eight times at the 2-week time point. Starting from the raw public reads, TCRdb applied fastp trimming at Q25, assembled clones with MiXCR and retained in-frame beta chains. Rows are combined by CDR3 protein, so each entry shows the most common genes and DNA. These V and J calls derive from TCRdb rather than the authors' analysis. Present in this sample are more than 70,000 distinct CDR3 sequences, more than 9% of which were seen just once. The ten largest make up more than 1.5% of the sample.

This clonotype was sampled from a man in his late teens or twenties with alopecia areata. Some clones in this sample may be carry-over from other donors' samples. The rearrangement joined TRBV6-2 or TRBV6-3 to TRBJ2-2; TRBD2 matches 8 bases in the middle. The sequences come from whole blood, collected in connection with sensitization to the hapten diphenylcyclopropenone (DPC). In nucleotides, the sequence is TGTGCCAGCAGTTATGGTCCGACTAGCGTGGACACCGGGGAGCTGTTTTTT. It translates to CASSYGPTSVDTGELFF.